These T cell receptor beta chains were read from a single sample in a study of blood T cell repertoires in COVID-19. TCRdb keeps only in-frame clones here, not all; method: immunoSEQ multiplex PCR. The repertoire holds about 68,000 clones, with roughly 85% as singletons. The specimen was peripheral blood. Source of these receptors: a woman aged 45-60 years with COVID-19, enrolled during active disease. Each CDR3 is given with its conserved first and last residue. The D gene is left open where the match is weak. Some rows have no size entry. The others give once, few or many, or a class for an expanded clone.

d_gene	v_gene	j_gene	abundance	CDR3aa	CDR3nt
TRBD2	TRBV7-9	TRBJ2-5	-	CASSLELAGETQYF	TGTGCCAGCAGCTTAGAACTAGCGGGAGAGACCCAGTACTTC
TRBD2	TRBV7-9	TRBJ2-1	-	CASSRLAGEEAEQFF	TGTGCCAGCAGCCGACTAGCGGGAGAGGAGGCTGAGCAGTTCTTC
-	TRBV5-1	TRBJ2-2	-	CASSSPHTGELFF	TGCGCCAGCAGCTCTCCTCACACCGGGGAGCTGTTTTTT
-	TRBV27	TRBJ1-5	-	CASSLVGGGQPQHF	TGTGCCAGCAGTTTGGTTGGGGGGGGTCAGCCCCAGCATTTT
-	TRBV9	TRBJ1-2	once	CASSTLGNYGYTF	TGTGCCAGCAGCACCCTAGGAAATTATGGCTACACCTTC
-	TRBV4-3	TRBJ2-7	-	CASSPRIDSYEQYF	TGCGCCAGCAGCCCACGCATAGACAGCTACGAGCAGTACTTC
-	TRBV4-2	TRBJ2-3	-	CASTLNVGALSTDTQYF	TGTGCCAGCACCCTAAATGTGGGGGCCTTGAGCACAGATACGCAGTATTTT
TRBD2	TRBV6-5	TRBJ2-3	-	CASSTGTSGPDTQYF	TGTGCCAGCAGCACAGGGACTAGCGGGCCAGATACGCAGTATTTT
TRBD1	TRBV30	TRBJ1-3	-	CAWSVRGQYSGNTIYF	TGTGCCTGGAGTGTACGGGGACAGTACTCTGGAAACACCATATATTTT
-	TRBV30	TRBJ2-7	few	CAWINGVGEQYF	TGTGCCTGGATCAACGGGGTTGGCGAGCAGTACTTC
-	TRBV11-2	TRBJ2-1	-	CASSLVAGRHNEQFF	TGTGCCAGCAGCTTAGTTGCGGGGAGGCACAATGAGCAGTTCTTC
-	TRBV7-9	TRBJ2-2	-	CASSSLEGAGGELFF	TGTGCCAGCAGCTCACTCGAGGGGGCCGGCGGGGAGCTATTTTTT
-	TRBV6-5	TRBJ2-1	-	CASRRQLATYNEQFF	TGTGCCAGCAGAAGACAGCTCGCAACTTACAATGAGCAGTTCTTC
TRBD1	TRBV6-5	TRBJ1-2	-	CASITGGSGGYTF	TGTGCCAGCATTACAGGGGGTTCAGGTGGCTACACCTTC
TRBD2	TRBV11-1	TRBJ2-5	once	CASSFRTSGKETQYF	TGTGCCAGCAGCTTCCGGACTAGCGGGAAGGAGACCCAGTACTTC
-	TRBV27	TRBJ2-7	-	CASSRQTGSYEQYF	TGTGCCAGCAGCCGGCAAACAGGGTCCTACGAGCAGTACTTC
-	TRBV11-3	TRBJ2-1	-	CASSALVNEQFF	TGTGCCAGCAGCGCCTTAGTTAATGAGCAGTTCTTC
-	TRBV15	TRBJ1-1	-	CATSGNRDYTEAFF	TGTGCCACCAGCGGAAACAGGGATTACACTGAAGCTTTCTTT
-	TRBV4-2	TRBJ2-1	-	CASSGRDSDSGLTNNEQFF	TGTGCCAGCAGCGGCCGGGACTCGGACTCGGGACTCACAAACAATGAGCAGTTCTTC
TRBD1	TRBV4-1	TRBJ2-3	-	CASSQRGQGADTQYF	TGCGCCAGCAGCCAACGGGGACAGGGCGCAGATACGCAGTATTTT
TRBD2	TRBV7-2	TRBJ2-7	-	CASRVVAGGGEQYF	TGTGCCAGCAGAGTAGTAGCGGGAGGGGGAGAGCAGTACTTC
TRBD2	TRBV7-8	TRBJ2-3	-	CASSLNPGLAGLDTQYF	TGTGCCAGCAGCCTAAACCCGGGACTAGCGGGTTTAGATACGCAGTATTTT
TRBD1	TRBV5-4	TRBJ2-1	-	CASSPWTGAPEQFF	TGTGCCAGCAGCCCATGGACAGGGGCCCCTGAGCAGTTCTTC
-	TRBV6-5	TRBJ2-7	-	CASSPTGRTYEQYF	TGTGCCAGCAGCCCGACAGGGAGGACCTACGAGCAGTACTTC
-	TRBV6-9	TRBJ1-5	-	CASSYSRAAIIHQPQHF	TGTGCCAGCAGTTATTCGAGGGCAGCTATTATTCATCAGCCCCAGCATTTT
-	TRBV6-5	TRBJ1-1	-	CASSFRNTEAFF	TGTGCCAGCTCGTTCCGGAACACTGAAGCTTTCTTT
TRBD1	TRBV5-8	TRBJ1-4	once	CASSLDRGFNEKLFF	TGTGCCAGCAGCTTGGACAGGGGCTTTAATGAAAAACTGTTTTTT
TRBD1	TRBV9	TRBJ2-5	-	CASSVGLKGQGYETQYF	TGTGCCAGCAGCGTAGGACTGAAGGGACAGGGCTACGAGACCCAGTACTTC
TRBD2	TRBV4-1	TRBJ2-3	-	CASSLLAGSTDTQYF	TGCGCCAGCAGCCTTTTAGCGGGAAGCACAGATACGCAGTATTTT
TRBD1	TRBV5-1	TRBJ1-1	-	CASSLARGTGDLPAEAFF	TGCGCCAGCAGCTTGGCAAGAGGGACAGGGGACCTCCCGGCTGAAGCTTTCTTT
TRBD2	TRBV5-1	TRBJ2-2	-	CASSRRAGEGTGELFF	TGCGCCAGCAGCCGACGGGCGGGAGAGGGCACCGGGGAGCTGTTTTTT
-	TRBV5-1	TRBJ2-3	-	CASSPQGDTQYF	TGCGCCAGCAGCCCACAGGGCGATACGCAGTATTTT
-	TRBV11-1	TRBJ2-7	once	CASSSTAGSYEQYF	TGTGCCAGCAGCTCTACCGCGGGTTCCTACGAGCAGTACTTC
-	TRBV11-2	TRBJ2-1	-	CASTYTVSSYNEQFF	TGTGCCAGCACCTACACAGTCTCCTCCTACAATGAGCAGTTCTTC
TRBD2	TRBV3-1/TRBV3-2	TRBJ2-1	-	CASTSGLAAYNEQFF	TGTGCCAGCACATCGGGACTAGCGGCCTACAATGAGCAGTTCTTC
TRBD2	TRBV4-3	TRBJ2-7	few	CASSQDFPGGRAGGRYEQYF	TGCGCCAGCAGCCAAGATTTTCCAGGGGGACGAGCGGGAGGACGTTACGAGCAGTACTTC
TRBD2	TRBV3-1/TRBV3-2	TRBJ2-2	-	CASSPIRLAGSSGELFF	TGTGCCAGCAGCCCTATACGACTAGCGGGAAGTTCCGGGGAGCTGTTTTTT
-	TRBV3-1/TRBV3-2	TRBJ1-1	-	CASSLGSGGGTEAFF	TGTGCCAGCAGCCTAGGATCGGGAGGAGGCACTGAAGCTTTCTTT
-	TRBV30	TRBJ1-1	-	CACAGSLIATEAFF	TGTGCCTGTGCCGGCAGTCTAATAGCCACTGAAGCTTTCTTT
-	TRBV11-3	TRBJ2-2	-	CASSFQTNSLTGELFF	TGTGCCAGCAGCTTCCAGACAAATTCCCTTACCGGGGAGCTGTTTTTT
-	TRBV7-9	TRBJ2-3	-	CASSLSTGPDTQYF	TGTGCCAGCAGCTTATCCACAGGACCAGATACGCAGTATTTT
TRBD1	TRBV5-5	TRBJ1-1	-	CASSRTWGQIAEAFF	TGTGCCAGCAGCCGGACCTGGGGACAGATAGCTGAAGCTTTCTTT
-	TRBV4-2	TRBJ2-1	-	CASSQEASGEQFF	TGTGCCAGCAGCCAAGAAGCGAGTGGGGAGCAGTTCTTC
-	TRBV11-2	TRBJ1-1	-	CASSFPSRVNTEAFF	TGTGCCAGCAGCTTTCCGAGCAGGGTGAACACTGAAGCTTTCTTT
-	TRBV30	TRBJ2-7	few	CAWGLDRGEEQYF	TGTGCCTGGGGTCTGGACCGCGGGGAGGAGCAGTACTTC
-	TRBV14	TRBJ2-7	-	CASSLQGEQYF	TGTGCCAGCAGCCTCCAGGGGGAGCAGTACTTC
-	TRBV24-1	TRBJ1-5	-	CATQFRANQPQHF	TGTGCCACGCAGTTCAGGGCAAATCAGCCCCAGCATTTT
TRBD2	TRBV5-5	TRBJ2-2	-	CASSFGTSGRPNTGELFF	TGTGCCAGCAGCTTCGGGACTAGCGGGAGGCCGAACACCGGGGAGCTGTTTTTT
-	TRBV15	TRBJ1-1	-	CATSRETGVMGTEAFF	TGTGCCACCAGCAGGGAGACAGGTGTGATGGGCACTGAAGCTTTCTTT
TRBD2	TRBV28	TRBJ2-5	-	CASSESGNQGETQYF	TGTGCCAGCAGCGAGAGCGGGAACCAGGGAGAGACCCAGTACTTC